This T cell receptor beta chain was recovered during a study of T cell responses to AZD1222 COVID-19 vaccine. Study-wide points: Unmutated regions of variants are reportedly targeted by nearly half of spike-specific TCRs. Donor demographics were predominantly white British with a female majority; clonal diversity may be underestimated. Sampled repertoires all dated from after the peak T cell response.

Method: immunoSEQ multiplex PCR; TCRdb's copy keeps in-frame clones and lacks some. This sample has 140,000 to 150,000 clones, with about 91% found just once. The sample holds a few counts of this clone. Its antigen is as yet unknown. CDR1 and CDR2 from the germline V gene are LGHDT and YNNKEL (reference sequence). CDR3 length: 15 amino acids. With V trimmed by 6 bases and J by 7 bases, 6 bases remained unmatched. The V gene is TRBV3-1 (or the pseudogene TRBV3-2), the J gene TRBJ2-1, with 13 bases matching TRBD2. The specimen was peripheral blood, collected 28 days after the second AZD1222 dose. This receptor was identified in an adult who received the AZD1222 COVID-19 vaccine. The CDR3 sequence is CASRRLAGGWNEQFF. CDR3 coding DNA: TGTGCCAGCAGGAGACTAGCGGGAGGATGGAATGAGCAGTTCTTC.